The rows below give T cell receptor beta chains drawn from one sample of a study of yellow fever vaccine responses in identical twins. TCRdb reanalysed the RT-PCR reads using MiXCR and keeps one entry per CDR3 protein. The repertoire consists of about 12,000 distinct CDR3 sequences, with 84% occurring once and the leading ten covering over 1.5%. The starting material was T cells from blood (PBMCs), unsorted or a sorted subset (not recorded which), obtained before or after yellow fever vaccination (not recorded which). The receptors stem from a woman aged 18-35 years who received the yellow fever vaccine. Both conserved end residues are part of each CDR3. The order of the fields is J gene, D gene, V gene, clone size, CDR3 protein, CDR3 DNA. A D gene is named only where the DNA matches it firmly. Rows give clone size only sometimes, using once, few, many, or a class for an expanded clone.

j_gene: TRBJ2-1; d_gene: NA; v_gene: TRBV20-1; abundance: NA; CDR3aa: CSLPERVNEQFF; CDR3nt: TGCAGTCTGCCCGAGCGTGTCAATGAGCAGTTCTTC
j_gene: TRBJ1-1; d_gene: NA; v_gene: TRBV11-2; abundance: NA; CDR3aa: CASSLEVLTEAFF; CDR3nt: TGTGCCAGCAGCTTAGAGGTACTAACTGAAGCTTTCTTT
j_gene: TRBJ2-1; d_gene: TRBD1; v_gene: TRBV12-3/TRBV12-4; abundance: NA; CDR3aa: CASSWTGAKNNEQFF; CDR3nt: TGTGCCAGCAGTTGGACAGGGGCTAAGAACAATGAGCAGTTCTTC
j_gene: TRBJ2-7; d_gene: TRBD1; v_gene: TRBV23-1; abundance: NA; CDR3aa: CASSQGGTGSEQYF; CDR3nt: TGCGCCAGCAGTCAAGGGGGGACAGGCTCCGAGCAGTACTTC
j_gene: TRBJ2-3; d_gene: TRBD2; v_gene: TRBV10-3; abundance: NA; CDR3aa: CAISDRTSGGGGTDTQYF; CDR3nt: TGTGCCATCAGTGATCGGACTAGCGGGGGAGGGGGCACAGATACGCAGTATTTT
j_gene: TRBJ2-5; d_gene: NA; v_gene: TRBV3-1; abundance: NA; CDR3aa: CASRGETQYF; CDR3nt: TGTGCCAGCAGAGGAGAGACCCAGTACTTC
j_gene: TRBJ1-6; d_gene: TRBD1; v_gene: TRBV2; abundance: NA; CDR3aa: CASSQGVTPLHF; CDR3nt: TGTGCCAGCAGCCAGGGGGTAACGCCCCTCCACTTT
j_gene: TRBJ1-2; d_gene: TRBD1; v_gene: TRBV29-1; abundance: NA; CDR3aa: CSVATAGGYGYTF; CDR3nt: TGCAGCGTAGCAACCGCAGGGGGCTATGGCTACACCTTC
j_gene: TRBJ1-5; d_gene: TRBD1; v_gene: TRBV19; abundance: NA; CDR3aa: CASSTQAAGTANQPQHF; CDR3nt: TGTGCCAGTAGTACCCAAGCGGCCGGGACAGCTAATCAGCCCCAGCATTTT
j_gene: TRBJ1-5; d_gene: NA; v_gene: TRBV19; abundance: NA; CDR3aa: CASSIGGDHSNQPQHF; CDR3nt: TGTGCCAGTAGTATTGGAGGTGACCATAGCAATCAGCCCCAGCATTTT
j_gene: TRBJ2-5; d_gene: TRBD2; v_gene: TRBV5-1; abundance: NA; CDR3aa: CASSLGLAGGLIKTQYF; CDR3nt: TGCGCCAGCAGCTTGGGACTAGCGGGAGGTCTGATAAAGACCCAGTACTTC
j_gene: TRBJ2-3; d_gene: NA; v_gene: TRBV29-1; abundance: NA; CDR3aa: CSTQYDSEDTQYF; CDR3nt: TGCAGCACCCAGTACGACAGTGAAGATACGCAGTATTTT
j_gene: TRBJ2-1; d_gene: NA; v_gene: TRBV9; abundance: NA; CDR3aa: CASSPSVPHNEQFF; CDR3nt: TGTGCCAGCAGCCCTAGTGTGCCCCACAATGAGCAGTTCTTC
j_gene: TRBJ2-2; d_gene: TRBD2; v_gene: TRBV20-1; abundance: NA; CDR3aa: CSATGLEGTGELFF; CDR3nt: TGCAGTGCTACGGGACTAGAGGGGACCGGGGAGCTGTTTTTT
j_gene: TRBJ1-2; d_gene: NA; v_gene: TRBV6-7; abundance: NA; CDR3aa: CASSCILQGVDGYTF; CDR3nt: TGTGCCAGCAGTTGCATACTACAGGGTGTAGATGGCTACACCTTC
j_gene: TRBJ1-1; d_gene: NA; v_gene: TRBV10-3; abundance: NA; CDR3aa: CAISAAGAPNTEAFF; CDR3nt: TGTGCCATCAGTGCAGCAGGGGCTCCGAACACTGAAGCTTTCTTT
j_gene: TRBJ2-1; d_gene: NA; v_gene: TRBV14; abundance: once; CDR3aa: CASSYGVYNEQFF; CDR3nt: TGTGCCAGCAGCTATGGAGTTTACAATGAGCAGTTCTTC
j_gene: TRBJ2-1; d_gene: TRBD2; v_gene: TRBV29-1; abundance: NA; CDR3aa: CSVEERDSGGVFYNEQFF; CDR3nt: TGCAGCGTTGAAGAGAGAGATAGCGGGGGGGTATTCTACAATGAGCAGTTCTTC
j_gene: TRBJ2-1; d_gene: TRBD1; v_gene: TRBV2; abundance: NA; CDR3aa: CASDFDREGYNEQFF; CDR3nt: TGTGCCAGCGATTTCGACAGGGAAGGATACAATGAGCAGTTCTTC
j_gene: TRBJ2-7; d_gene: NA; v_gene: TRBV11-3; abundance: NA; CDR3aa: CASSWRRRYEQYF; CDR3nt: TGTGCCAGCAGCTGGCGGCGCAGGTACGAGCAGTACTTC
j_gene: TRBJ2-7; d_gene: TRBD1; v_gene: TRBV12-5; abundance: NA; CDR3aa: CASGLTRDRDRGYEQYF; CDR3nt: TGTGCTAGTGGTTTGACCCGAGACCGGGACAGGGGCTACGAGCAGTACTTC
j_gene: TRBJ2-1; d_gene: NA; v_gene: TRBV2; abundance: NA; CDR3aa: CASSEGTGFRFNEQFF; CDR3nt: TGTGCCAGCAGTGAAGGCACAGGTTTCAGGTTCAATGAGCAGTTCTTC
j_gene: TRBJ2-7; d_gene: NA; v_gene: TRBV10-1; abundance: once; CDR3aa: CASRDYNYEQYF; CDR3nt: TGCGCCAGCAGGGACTACAACTACGAGCAGTACTTC
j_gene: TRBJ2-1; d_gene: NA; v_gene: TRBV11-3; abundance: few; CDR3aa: CASSLRDAGRNEQFF; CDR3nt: TGTGCCAGCAGCTTACGCGACGCCGGTCGTAATGAGCAGTTCTTC
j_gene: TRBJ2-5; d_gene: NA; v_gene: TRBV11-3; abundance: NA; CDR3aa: CASSPLGFPETQYF; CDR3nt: TGTGCCAGCAGCCCCCTTGGGTTTCCGGAGACCCAGTACTTC
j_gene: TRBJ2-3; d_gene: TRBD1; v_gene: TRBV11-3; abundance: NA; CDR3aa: CASSPTGGQGTDTQYF; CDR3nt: TGTGCCAGCAGCCCAACAGGGGGCCAGGGGACAGATACGCAGTATTTT